The rows below give T cell receptor beta chains drawn from one sample of a study of OX40 agonist ivuxolimab in advanced cancers. Only in-frame clones appear in the TCRdb table, and some are missing; sequencing was by immunoSEQ multiplex PCR. The data hold roughly 43,000 clones, with 82% observed a single time. Here the sequenced sample was CD4+ or CD8+ T cells sorted from blood, taken in a trial of the OX40 agonist ivuxolimab. These receptors originate from an adult with an advanced solid tumor such as melanoma, head and neck, liver or kidney cancer. The conserved cysteine and the conserved F or W are not part of the CDR3 here. The order of the fields is clone size, V gene, CDR3 protein. Rows may omit the clone size; those that give it use once, few, many or a size class.

abundance: few; v_gene: TRBV30; CDR3aa: AWRGREAGNTIY
abundance: .; v_gene: TRBV6-1; CDR3aa: ASREMRTIGNNEQF
abundance: .; v_gene: TRBV19; CDR3aa: ASSIGGTITGELF
abundance: .; v_gene: TRBV6-4; CDR3aa: ASSAGPTDTQY
abundance: .; v_gene: TRBV18; CDR3aa: ASSPGIEQGNYGYT
abundance: .; v_gene: TRBV29-1; CDR3aa: SVETGTGSTGELF
abundance: once; v_gene: TRBV7-9; CDR3aa: ASSVGQEKAF
abundance: .; v_gene: TRBV6-4; CDR3aa: ASSVEGMNTGELF
abundance: .; v_gene: TRBV10-2; CDR3aa: ASRPGLAGELEYNEQF
abundance: .; v_gene: TRBV7-3; CDR3aa: ASSYIGGTGELF
abundance: few; v_gene: TRBV19; CDR3aa: ASSIKTRGPSNQPQH
abundance: .; v_gene: TRBV9; CDR3aa: ASSVGTGEYEQY
abundance: .; v_gene: TRBV19; CDR3aa: ASSTTGTGGEKLF
abundance: .; v_gene: TRBV30; CDR3aa: AWVAKGGSYEQY
abundance: .; v_gene: TRBV30; CDR3aa: AWSLTSGVETQY
abundance: .; v_gene: TRBV2; CDR3aa: ASSERETGDGGANVLT
abundance: .; v_gene: TRBV30; CDR3aa: AWAARELF
abundance: once; v_gene: TRBV7-2; CDR3aa: ASSTDRAHEQY
abundance: .; v_gene: TRBV6-1; CDR3aa: ASNERGLGGYT
abundance: .; v_gene: TRBV7-9; CDR3aa: ASSLNRGGLTGELF
abundance: .; v_gene: TRBV2; CDR3aa: ASSEASQGDEKLF
abundance: .; v_gene: TRBV12-5; CDR3aa: ASGFGDDRAAEAF
abundance: .; v_gene: TRBV19; CDR3aa: ASSIWGLKNTEAF
abundance: .; v_gene: TRBV5-1; CDR3aa: ASSLAGSGGYNEQF
abundance: .; v_gene: TRBV6-5; CDR3aa: ASAETGTMNTEAF
abundance: .; v_gene: TRBV7-2; CDR3aa: ASSLDGTGELF
abundance: few; v_gene: TRBV7-2; CDR3aa: ASSLSTSTGELF
abundance: .; v_gene: TRBV6-5; CDR3aa: ASRPRSMSGYT
abundance: .; v_gene: TRBV18; CDR3aa: ASSPSRNQETQY
abundance: few; v_gene: TRBV7-9; CDR3aa: ASSPGSSGGNTGELF
abundance: .; v_gene: TRBV29-1; CDR3aa: SVEDFWTGSHYGYT
abundance: .; v_gene: TRBV29-1; CDR3aa: SVAGTDDGYT
abundance: .; v_gene: TRBV5-1; CDR3aa: ASSLEGDNGQPQH
abundance: .; v_gene: TRBV10-3; CDR3aa: AISEQGPNEKLF
abundance: .; v_gene: TRBV6-1; CDR3aa: ASRKDGHEQF
abundance: .; v_gene: TRBV18; CDR3aa: ASSLQKGVANYGYT
abundance: .; v_gene: TRBV18; CDR3aa: ASSRDRGGETQY
abundance: .; v_gene: TRBV6-1; CDR3aa: ASRGGPQH
abundance: .; v_gene: TRBV7-2; CDR3aa: ASRPYGANQPQH
abundance: .; v_gene: TRBV5-1; CDR3aa: ASSLDGGSTDTQY
abundance: .; v_gene: TRBV19; CDR3aa: ASSGLGQAGEGEQY
abundance: .; v_gene: TRBV5-5; CDR3aa: ASSKATGETNEKLF
abundance: .; v_gene: TRBV5-8; CDR3aa: ASSWGTGLGGYT
abundance: .; v_gene: TRBV2; CDR3aa: ASSTPIKQETQY
abundance: .; v_gene: TRBV18; CDR3aa: ASSQTGENEKLF
abundance: .; v_gene: TRBV6-1; CDR3aa: ASSEGQVWGYT
abundance: .; v_gene: TRBV11-2; CDR3aa: ASSLQGGETQY
abundance: .; v_gene: TRBV6-1; CDR3aa: ASRLAGATDTQY
abundance: .; v_gene: TRBV7-9; CDR3aa: ASSSSANLGALH
abundance: .; v_gene: TRBV9; CDR3aa: ASSVGQGSSNQPQH
abundance: once; v_gene: TRBV19; CDR3aa: ASSNEGRGYQPQH
abundance: .; v_gene: TRBV11-2; CDR3aa: ASSSHPGRRGTGELF
abundance: .; v_gene: TRBV29-1; CDR3aa: SAEWGGTDTQY
abundance: .; v_gene: TRBV9; CDR3aa: ASSAGQGVEKLF
abundance: .; v_gene: TRBV7-9; CDR3aa: ASSLDGGNTEAF
abundance: once; v_gene: TRBV13; CDR3aa: ASSPWDRETQY
abundance: .; v_gene: TRBV30; CDR3aa: AWKGLADRADTQY
abundance: once; v_gene: TRBV19; CDR3aa: ASSILPGQGSNQPQH
abundance: .; v_gene: TRBV7-2; CDR3aa: ASSLTPGGGAF